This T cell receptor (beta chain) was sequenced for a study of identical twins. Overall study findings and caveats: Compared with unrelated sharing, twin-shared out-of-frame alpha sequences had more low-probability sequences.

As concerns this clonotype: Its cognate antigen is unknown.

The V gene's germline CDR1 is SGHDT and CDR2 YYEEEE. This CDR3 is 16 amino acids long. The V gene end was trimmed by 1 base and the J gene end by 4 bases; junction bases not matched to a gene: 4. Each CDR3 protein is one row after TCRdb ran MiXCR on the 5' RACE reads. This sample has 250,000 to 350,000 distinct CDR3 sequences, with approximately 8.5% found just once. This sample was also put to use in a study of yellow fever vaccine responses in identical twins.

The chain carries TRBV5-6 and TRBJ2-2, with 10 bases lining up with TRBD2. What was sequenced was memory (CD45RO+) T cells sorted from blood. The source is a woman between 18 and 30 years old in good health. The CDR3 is CASSLLTSGFTGELFF. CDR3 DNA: TGTGCCAGCAGCTTGTTGACTAGCGGGTTCACCGGGGAGCTGTTTTTT. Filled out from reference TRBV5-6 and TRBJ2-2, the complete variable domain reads DAGVTQSPTHLIKTRGQQVTLRCSPKSGHDTVSWYQQALGQGPQFIFQYYEEEERQRGNFPDRFSGHQFPNYSSELNVNALLLGDSALYLCASSLLTSGFTGELFFGEGSRLTVL.